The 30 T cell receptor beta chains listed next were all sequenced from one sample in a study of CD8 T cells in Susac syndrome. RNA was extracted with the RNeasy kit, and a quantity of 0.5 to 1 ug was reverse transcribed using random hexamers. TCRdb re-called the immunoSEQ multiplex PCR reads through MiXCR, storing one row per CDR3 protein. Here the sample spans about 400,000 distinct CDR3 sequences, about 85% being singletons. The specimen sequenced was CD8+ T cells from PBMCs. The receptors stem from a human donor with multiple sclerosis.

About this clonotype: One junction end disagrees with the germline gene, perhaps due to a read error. The CDR3 DNA is TGTGCCAGCAGCTCCATCGGTACAACGTTTGGCCACACCTTC. Translated: CASSSIGTTFGHTF. This rearrangement joins TRBV7-9 to TRBJ1-2; unclear D gene. The CDR3 is 14 amino acids. The germline CDR1 and CDR2 sequences are SEHNR and FQNEAQ (reference sequence).

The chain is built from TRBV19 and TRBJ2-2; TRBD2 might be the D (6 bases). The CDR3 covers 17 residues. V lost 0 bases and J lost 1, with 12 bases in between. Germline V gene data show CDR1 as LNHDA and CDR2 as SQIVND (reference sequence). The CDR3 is CASSIDSGGLNTGELFF. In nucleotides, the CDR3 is TGTGCCAGTAGTATAGATTCTGGGGGACTGAACACCGGGGAGCTGTTTTTT. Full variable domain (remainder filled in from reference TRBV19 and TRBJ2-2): DGGITQSPKYLFRKEGQNVTLSCEQNLNHDAMYWYRQDPGQGLRLIYYSQIVNDFQKGDIAEGYSVSREKKESFPLTVTSAQKNPTAFYLCASSIDSGGLNTGELFFGEGSRLTVL.

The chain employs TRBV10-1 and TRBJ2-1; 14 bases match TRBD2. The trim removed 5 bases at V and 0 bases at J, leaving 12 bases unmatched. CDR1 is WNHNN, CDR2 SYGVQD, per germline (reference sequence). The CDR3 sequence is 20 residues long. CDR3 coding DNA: TGCGCCAGCAGTACTATTAACGGACTAGCGGGGGGAAGCTCCTACAATGAGCAGTTCTTC. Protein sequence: CASSTINGLAGGSSYNEQFF.

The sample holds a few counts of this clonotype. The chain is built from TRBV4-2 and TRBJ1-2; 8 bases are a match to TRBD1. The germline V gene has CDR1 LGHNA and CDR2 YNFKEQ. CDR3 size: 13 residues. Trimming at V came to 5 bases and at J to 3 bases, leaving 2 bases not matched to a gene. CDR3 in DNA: TGTGCCAGCAGCGCAGGGGGCGACTATGGCTACACCTTC. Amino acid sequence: CASSAGGDYGYTF.

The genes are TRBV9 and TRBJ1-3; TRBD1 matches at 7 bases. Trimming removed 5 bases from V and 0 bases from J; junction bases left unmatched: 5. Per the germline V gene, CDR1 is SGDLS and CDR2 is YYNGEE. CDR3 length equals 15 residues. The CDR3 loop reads CASSQDRISGNTIYF. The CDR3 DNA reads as TGTGCCAGCAGTCAGGACAGGATCTCTGGAAACACCATATATTTT.

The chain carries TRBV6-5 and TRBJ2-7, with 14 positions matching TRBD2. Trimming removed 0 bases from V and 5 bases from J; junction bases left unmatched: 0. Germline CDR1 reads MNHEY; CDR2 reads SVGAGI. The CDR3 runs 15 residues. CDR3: CASSYSTSGRDEQYF. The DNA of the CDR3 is TGTGCCAGCAGTTACTCGACTAGCGGGAGGGACGAGCAGTACTTC.

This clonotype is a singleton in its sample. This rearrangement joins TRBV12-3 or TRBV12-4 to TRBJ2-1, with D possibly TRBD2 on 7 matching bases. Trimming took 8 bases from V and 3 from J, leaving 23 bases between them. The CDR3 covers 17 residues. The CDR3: CASSVGRGMGGYNEQFF. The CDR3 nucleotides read TGTGCCAGCTCTGTGGGGAGGGGGATGGGAGGCTACAATGAGCAGTTCTTC.

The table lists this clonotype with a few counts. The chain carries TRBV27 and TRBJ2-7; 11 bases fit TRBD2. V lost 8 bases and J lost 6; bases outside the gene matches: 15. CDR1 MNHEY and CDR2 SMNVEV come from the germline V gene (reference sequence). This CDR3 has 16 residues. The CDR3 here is CASSLAGTSGTGEQYF. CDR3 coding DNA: TGTGCCAGCTCCCTCGCAGGGACTAGCGGAACGGGCGAGCAGTACTTC.

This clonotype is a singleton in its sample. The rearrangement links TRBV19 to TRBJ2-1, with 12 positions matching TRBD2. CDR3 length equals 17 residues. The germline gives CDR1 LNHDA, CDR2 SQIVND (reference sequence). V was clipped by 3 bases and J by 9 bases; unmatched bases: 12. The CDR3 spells CASSMFRASGRAVEQFF. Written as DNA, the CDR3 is TGTGCCAGTAGTATGTTCCGGGCTAGCGGGAGGGCCGTTGAGCAGTTCTTC.

Here the CDR3 DNA reads TGTGCCAGCAGTCTTGGTAGGGACCTAAAATCAGATACGCAGTATTTT. Translated: CASSLGRDLKSDTQYF. This chain links TRBV11-2 with TRBJ2-3; either TRBD1 or TRBD2 may fit D (5 bases each). Trimming removed 6 bases at V and 4 bases at J, with 20 bases between. From germline, CDR1 is SGHAT and CDR2 FQNNGV. This CDR3 is 16 amino acids long.

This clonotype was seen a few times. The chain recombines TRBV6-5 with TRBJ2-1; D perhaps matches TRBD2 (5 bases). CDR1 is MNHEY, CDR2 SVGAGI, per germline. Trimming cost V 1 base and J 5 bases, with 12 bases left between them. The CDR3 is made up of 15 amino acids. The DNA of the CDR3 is TGTGCCAGCAGTTACTTAAGACTAACAAACAATGAGCAGTTCTTC. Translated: CASSYLRLTNNEQFF.

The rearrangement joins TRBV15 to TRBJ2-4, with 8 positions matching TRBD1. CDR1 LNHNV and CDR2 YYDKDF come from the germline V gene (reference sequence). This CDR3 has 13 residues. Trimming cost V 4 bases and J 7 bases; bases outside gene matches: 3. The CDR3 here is CATSTGGLNIQYF. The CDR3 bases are TGTGCCACCAGCACAGGGGGCTTGAACATTCAGTACTTC.

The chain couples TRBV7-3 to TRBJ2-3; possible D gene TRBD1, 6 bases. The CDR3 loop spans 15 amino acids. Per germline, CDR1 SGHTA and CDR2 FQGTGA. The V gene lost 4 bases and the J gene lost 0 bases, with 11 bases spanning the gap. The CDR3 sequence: CASSWTDASTDTQYF. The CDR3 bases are TGTGCCAGCAGCTGGACAGACGCTAGCACAGATACGCAGTATTTT. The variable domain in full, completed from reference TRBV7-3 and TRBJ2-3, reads GAGVSQTPSNKVTEKGKYVELRCDPISGHTALYWYRQSLGQGPEFLIYFQGTGAADDSGLPNDRFFAVRPEGSVSTLKIQRTERGDSAVYLCASSWTDASTDTQYFGPGTRLTVL.

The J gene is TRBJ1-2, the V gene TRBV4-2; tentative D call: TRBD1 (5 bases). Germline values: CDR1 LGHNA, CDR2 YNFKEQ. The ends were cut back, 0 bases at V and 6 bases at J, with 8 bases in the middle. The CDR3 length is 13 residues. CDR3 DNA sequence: TGTGCCAGCAGCCAAGAGATCAGGGATGGCTACACCTTC. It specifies CASSQEIRDGYTF.

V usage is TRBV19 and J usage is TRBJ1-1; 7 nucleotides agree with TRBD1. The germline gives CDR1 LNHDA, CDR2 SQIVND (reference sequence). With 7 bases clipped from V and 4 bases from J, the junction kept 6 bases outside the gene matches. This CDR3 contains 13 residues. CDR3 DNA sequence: TGTGCCAGTAAGAGACAGGGAGGCACTGAAGCTTTCTTT. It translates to CASKRQGGTEAFF.

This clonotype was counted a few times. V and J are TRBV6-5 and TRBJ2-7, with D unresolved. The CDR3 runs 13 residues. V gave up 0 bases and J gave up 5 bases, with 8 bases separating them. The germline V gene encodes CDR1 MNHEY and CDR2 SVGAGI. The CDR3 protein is CASSYSGPHEQYF. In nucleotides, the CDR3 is TGTGCCAGCAGTTACTCGGGCCCTCACGAGCAGTACTTC.

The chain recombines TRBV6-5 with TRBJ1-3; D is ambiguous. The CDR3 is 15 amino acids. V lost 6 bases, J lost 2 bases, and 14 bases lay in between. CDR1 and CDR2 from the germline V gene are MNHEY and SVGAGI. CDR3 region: CASRPGPWTGNTIYF. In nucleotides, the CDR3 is TGTGCCAGCAGACCCGGGCCTTGGACTGGAAACACCATATATTTT.

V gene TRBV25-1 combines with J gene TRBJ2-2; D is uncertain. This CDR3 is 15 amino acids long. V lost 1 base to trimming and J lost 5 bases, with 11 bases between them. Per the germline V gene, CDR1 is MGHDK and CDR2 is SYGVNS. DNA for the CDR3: TGTGCCAGCAGTGAATTCGTGTCGGAAACCGGGGAGCTGTTTTTT. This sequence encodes CASSEFVSETGELFF.

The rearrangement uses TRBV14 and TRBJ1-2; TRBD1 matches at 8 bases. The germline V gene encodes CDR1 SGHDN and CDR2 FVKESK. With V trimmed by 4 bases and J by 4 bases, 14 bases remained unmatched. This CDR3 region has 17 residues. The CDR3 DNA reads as TGTGCCAGCAGCCCGCCGGGCAGGGGGCAGTTTGTCTATGGCTACACCTTC. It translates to CASSPPGRGQFVYGYTF. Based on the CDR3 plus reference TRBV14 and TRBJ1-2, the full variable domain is EAGVTQFPSHSVIEKGQTVTLRCDPISGHDNLYWYRRVMGKEIKFLLHFVKESKQDESGMPNNRFLAERTGGTYSTLKVQPAELEDSGVYFCASSPPGRGQFVYGYTFGSGTRLTVV.

This CDR3 is CASSYFWTGPNTEAFF. The CDR3 DNA reads TGTGCCAGCAGTTACTTCTGGACAGGACCGAACACTGAAGCTTTCTTT. The rearrangement links TRBV6-5 to TRBJ1-1; 7 nucleotides align to TRBD1. There are 16 residues in the CDR3. The V gene's germline CDR1 is MNHEY and CDR2 SVGAGI. V dropped 1 base and J dropped 1; count of bases not matched to a gene: 6.

Here the CDR3 reads CATATGAFTGELFF. The CDR3 coding sequence is TGTGCCACAGCCACAGGGGCATTCACCGGGGAGCTGTTTTTT. The V and J genes are TRBV15 and TRBJ2-2; 7 bases line up with TRBD1. This CDR3 is 14 amino acids long. CDR1 LNHNV and CDR2 YYDKDF come from the germline V gene (reference sequence). V was clipped by 9 bases and J by 4 bases; unmatched bases: 8.

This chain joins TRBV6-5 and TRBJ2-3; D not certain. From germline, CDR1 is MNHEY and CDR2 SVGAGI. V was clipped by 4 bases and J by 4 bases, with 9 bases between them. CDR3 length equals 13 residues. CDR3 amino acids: CASSSNIADTQYF. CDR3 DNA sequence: TGTGCCAGCAGTTCTAACATTGCAGATACGCAGTATTTT.

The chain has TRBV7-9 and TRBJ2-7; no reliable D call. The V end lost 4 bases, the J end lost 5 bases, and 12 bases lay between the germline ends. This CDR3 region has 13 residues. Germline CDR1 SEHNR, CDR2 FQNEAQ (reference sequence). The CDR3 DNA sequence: TGTGCCAGCAGCTCATCATTACGGGACGAGCAGTACTTC. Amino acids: CASSSSLRDEQYF.

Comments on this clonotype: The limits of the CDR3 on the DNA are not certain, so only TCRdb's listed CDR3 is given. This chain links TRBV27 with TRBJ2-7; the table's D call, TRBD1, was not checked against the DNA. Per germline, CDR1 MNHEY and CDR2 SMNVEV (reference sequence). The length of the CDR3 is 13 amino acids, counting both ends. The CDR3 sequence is CASSSSGAIEQYF.

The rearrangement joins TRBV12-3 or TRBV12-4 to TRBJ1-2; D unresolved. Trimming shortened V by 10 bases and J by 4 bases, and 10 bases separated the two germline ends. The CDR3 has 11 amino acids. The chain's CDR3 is CATRGSYGYTF. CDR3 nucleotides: TGTGCCACGAGAGGTTCCTATGGCTACACCTTC.

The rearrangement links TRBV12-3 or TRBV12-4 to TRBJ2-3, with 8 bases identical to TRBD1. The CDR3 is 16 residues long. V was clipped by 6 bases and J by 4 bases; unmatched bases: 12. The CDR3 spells CASSQSGGDSADTQYF. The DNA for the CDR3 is TGTGCCAGCAGCCAATCAGGGGGCGATTCAGCAGATACGCAGTATTTT.

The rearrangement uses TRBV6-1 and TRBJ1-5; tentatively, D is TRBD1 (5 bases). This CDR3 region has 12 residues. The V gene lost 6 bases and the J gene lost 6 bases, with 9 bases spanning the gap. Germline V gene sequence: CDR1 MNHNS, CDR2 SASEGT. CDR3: CASRAGVQPQHF. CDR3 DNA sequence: TGTGCCAGCAGGGCGGGGGTTCAGCCCCAGCATTTT.

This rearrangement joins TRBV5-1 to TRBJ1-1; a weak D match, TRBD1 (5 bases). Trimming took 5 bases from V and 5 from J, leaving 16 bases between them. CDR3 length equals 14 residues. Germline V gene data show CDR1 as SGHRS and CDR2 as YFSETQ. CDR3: CASRPTGGGTEAFF. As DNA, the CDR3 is TGCGCCAGCAGACCCACGGGGGGTGGTACTGAAGCTTTCTTT.

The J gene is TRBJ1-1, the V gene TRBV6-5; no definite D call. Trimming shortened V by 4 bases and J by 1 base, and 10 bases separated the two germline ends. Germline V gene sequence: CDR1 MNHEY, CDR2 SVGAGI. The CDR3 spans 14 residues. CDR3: CASSFRHKNTEAFF. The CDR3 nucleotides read TGTGCCAGCAGTTTTCGTCACAAGAACACTGAAGCTTTCTTT.

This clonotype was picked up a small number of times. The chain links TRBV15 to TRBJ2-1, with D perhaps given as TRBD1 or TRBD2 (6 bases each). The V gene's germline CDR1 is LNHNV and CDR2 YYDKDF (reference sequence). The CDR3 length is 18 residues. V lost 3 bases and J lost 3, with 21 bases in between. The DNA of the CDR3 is TGTGCCACCAGCAGCTCAAGGGAGGTGGGGGGCCACTACAATGAGCAGTTCTTC. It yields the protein CATSSSREVGGHYNEQFF.